This T cell receptor (beta chain) was sequenced during a study of cytomegalovirus exposure and HLA in healthy donors. As for the study in general: The study placed around 80% of its approximately 360 genotyped donors in the Caucasian-associated ancestry cluster. Study-level results: It was reported in a later analysis that an Asian-associated ancestry cluster showed fewer N-insertions than the roughly 710-donor mean. Sequencing likely produced, as an artifact, a cluster of highly shared sequence variants.

PCR employed 60 Vbeta and 13 Jbeta primers. Method: immunoSEQ multiplex PCR; TCRdb's copy keeps in-frame clones and lacks some. This table holds roughly 190,000 clones, around three quarters found once. The CDR3 is 17 amino acids. Germline CDR1 MDHEN, CDR2 SYDVKM. Unmatched junction bases numbered 9, after V lost 6 bases and J lost 1 base. To note about this clone: Antigen unknown.

The sequenced sample was PBMCs. The V gene is TRBV28, the J gene TRBJ1-2; 12 bases fit TRBD1. The sequence derives from a woman in her forties or fifties in good health and CMV-seronegative. In DNA, the CDR3 is TGTGCCAGCAGCCCGGCTGGGACAGGGGGCTATAACTATGGCTACACCTTC. This encodes CASSPAGTGGYNYGYTF.